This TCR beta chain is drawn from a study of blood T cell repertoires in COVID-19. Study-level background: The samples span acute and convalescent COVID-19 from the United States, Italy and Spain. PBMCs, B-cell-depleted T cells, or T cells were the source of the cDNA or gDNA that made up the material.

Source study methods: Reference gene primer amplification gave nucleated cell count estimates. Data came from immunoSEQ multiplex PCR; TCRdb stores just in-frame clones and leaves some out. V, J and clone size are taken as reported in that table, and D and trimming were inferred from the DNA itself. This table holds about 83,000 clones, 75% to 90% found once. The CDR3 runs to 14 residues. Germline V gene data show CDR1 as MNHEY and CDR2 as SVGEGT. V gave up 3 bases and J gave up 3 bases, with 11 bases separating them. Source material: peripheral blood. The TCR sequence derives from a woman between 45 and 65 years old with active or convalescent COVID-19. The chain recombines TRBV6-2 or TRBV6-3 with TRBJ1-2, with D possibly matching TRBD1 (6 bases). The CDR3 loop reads CASSYSNRDYGYTF. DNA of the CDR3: TGTGCCAGCAGTTATTCGAACAGGGACTATGGCTACACCTTC.